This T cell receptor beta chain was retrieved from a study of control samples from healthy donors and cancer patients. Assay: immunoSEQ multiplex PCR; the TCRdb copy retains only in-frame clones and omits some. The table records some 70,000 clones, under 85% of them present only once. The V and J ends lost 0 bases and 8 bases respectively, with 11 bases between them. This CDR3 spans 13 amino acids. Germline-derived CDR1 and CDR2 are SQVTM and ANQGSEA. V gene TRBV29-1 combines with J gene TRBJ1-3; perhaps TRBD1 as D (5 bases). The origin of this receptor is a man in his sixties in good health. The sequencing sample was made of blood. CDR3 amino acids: CSVEEDQGDTIYF. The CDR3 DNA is TGCAGCGTTGAAGAGGACCAAGGGGACACCATATATTTT.